One sample yielded the 12 T cell receptor beta chains listed below, sequenced in a study of blood T cell repertoires in COVID-19. Produced via immunoSEQ multiplex PCR; TCRdb's table is partial and in-frame only. The table includes tens of thousands of clones, about four fifths detected once. Sequencing was done on a sample of peripheral blood. The receptors come from a man older than 75 with COVID-19, enrolled during active disease.

The chain recombines TRBV5-1 with TRBJ2-3; TRBD2 matches at 13 bases. The CDR3 runs to 16 residues. From germline, CDR1 is SGHRS and CDR2 YFSETQ. V lost 4 bases, J lost 3 bases, and 5 bases stayed unmatched. As DNA, the CDR3 is TGCGCCAGCAGCCATGGACTAGCGGGAGAAACAGATACGCAGTATTTT. It encodes CASSHGLAGETDTQYF.

CDR3 bases: TGCAGCGTTCTGACAGGAGGCAATCAGCCCCAGCATTTT. Translated: CSVLTGGNQPQHF. The chain couples TRBV29-1 to TRBJ1-5, with D possibly matching TRBD1 (6 bases). The germline V gene has CDR1 SQVTM and CDR2 ANQGSEA. Trimming took off 5 bases at V and 2 bases at J, with 10 bases between the two ends. This CDR3 has 13 residues.

The chain is built from TRBV4-1 and TRBJ1-2, with D possibly TRBD1 on 5 matching bases. CDR3 length equals 14 residues. The germline CDR1 and CDR2 sequences are MGHRA and YSYEKL. V was shortened by 0 bases and J by 7 bases, with 12 bases between the two germline ends. DNA of the CDR3: TGCGCCAGCAGCCAAGATGGGGGGGTAGTTGGCTACACCTTC. This translates into CASSQDGGVVGYTF.

The chain links TRBV27 to TRBJ2-2, with TRBD2 as a possible D gene (7 bases). Trimming stripped 5 bases from V and 0 bases from J, with 16 bases between. Per germline, CDR1 MNHEY and CDR2 SMNVEV (reference sequence). The CDR3 has 17 amino acids. CDR3 nucleotide sequence: TGTGCCAGCAGTCCAACCACAGGGAGGGCGAACACCGGGGAGCTGTTTTTT. Translated: CASSPTTGRANTGELFF.

This clone was found a few times. CDR3 DNA sequence: TGTGCCAGCAGCGTAGAGGGACAGAACTATGGCTACACCTTC. Residues: CASSVEGQNYGYTF. V and J are TRBV9 and TRBJ1-2; 7 bases are a match to TRBD1. The V gene end was trimmed by 0 bases and the J gene end by 2 bases; junction bases not matched to a gene: 1. From germline, CDR1 is SGDLS and CDR2 YYNGEE. This CDR3 contains 14 residues.

The genes are TRBV30 and TRBJ2-1; a possible D gene is TRBD1 (6 bases). The ends were cut back, 4 bases at V and 4 bases at J, with 11 bases in the middle. Germline-derived CDR1 and CDR2 are GTSNPN and SVGIG (reference sequence). This CDR3 region has 13 residues. CDR3 in DNA: TGTGCCTGGATCCCCGGACAGTACAATGAGCAGTTCTTC. Residues: CAWIPGQYNEQFF.

CDR3 amino acids: CASSDLDRSEAFF. The CDR3 DNA sequence: TGCGCCAGCAGTGACCTGGACAGGTCTGAAGCTTTCTTT. The chain joins TRBV10-1 to TRBJ1-1; 7 bases fit TRBD1. This CDR3 is 13 amino acids long. V lost 3 bases to trimming and J lost 6 bases; unmatched junction nucleotides: 4. Germline lookup yields CDR1 WNHNN and CDR2 SYGVQD (reference sequence).

V usage is TRBV23-1 and J usage is TRBJ2-7; TRBD1 aligns across 9 bases. TRBV23-1 is recorded as an ORF, its role being uncertain. J lost 2 bases, V lost 6 bases, and 5 bases had no gene match. The CDR3 consists of 14 residues. The CDR3, as DNA: TGCGCCAGCAGCCCTCGGACAGGGGCCTACGAGCAGTACTTC. Its protein is CASSPRTGAYEQYF.

The rearrangement joins TRBV12-5 to TRBJ1-1; 7 bases match TRBD1. CDR3 length equals 14 residues. The V and J ends lost 2 bases and 2 bases, in that order; junction bases with no gene match: 2. Germline-derived CDR1 and CDR2 are LGHNT and FRNRAP. CDR3 nucleotides: TGTGCTAGTGGTTTGACAGGGGTTAACACTGAAGCTTTCTTT. Translation gives CASGLTGVNTEAFF.

The V and J genes are TRBV11-3 and TRBJ2-3, with TRBD1 matching 10 bases. J gave up 7 bases and V 5 bases, and 12 bases lay outside the gene matches. Germline assignment: CDR1 SGHNT and CDR2 YENEEA. The CDR3 consists of 16 residues. The CDR3, as DNA: TGTGCCAGCAGCCAGTATGGGACAGGGGAGTCGTATACGCAGTATTTT. It specifies CASSQYGTGESYTQYF.

The J gene is TRBJ2-7, the V gene TRBV11-2; the match to TRBD1 covers 7 bases. Losses at the gene ends were 5 bases for V and 0 bases for J; bases not matched to a gene: 4. Germline V lookup: CDR1 SGHAT, CDR2 FQNNGV. The CDR3 totals 14 residues. The CDR3 DNA is TGTGCCAGCAGCGCACGGACAGGCTCCTACGAGCAGTACTTC. Its protein is CASSARTGSYEQYF.

This clone was observed a few times. The rearrangement links TRBV4-2 to TRBJ2-5; D ambiguous. The germline gives CDR1 LGHNA, CDR2 YNFKEQ. This CDR3 is built from 11 residues. Trimming pared 1 base from V and 5 bases from J, leaving 2 bases between. The CDR3 reads CASSQAETQYF. The CDR3 nucleotides read TGTGCCAGCAGCCAAGCTGAGACCCAGTACTTC.